Shown below are 23 T cell receptor beta chains from a single sample sequenced in a study of cytomegalovirus exposure and HLA in healthy donors. Vbeta (60) and Jbeta (13) primers were used in the PCR. Produced via immunoSEQ multiplex PCR; TCRdb's table is partial and in-frame only. In all, the sample yields tens of thousands of clones. Sequenced: PBMCs. The receptors were sampled from a woman aged 60 to 75 in good health and CMV-seronegative.

The rearrangement joins TRBV14 to TRBJ2-1; TRBD2 matches 12 bases. With V trimmed by 2 bases and J by 0 bases, 11 bases remained unmatched. From germline, CDR1 is SGHDN and CDR2 FVKESK. This CDR3 contains 20 residues. CDR3 sequence: CASSQRWGLAGGGSYNEQFF. The CDR3 DNA reads TGTGCCAGCAGCCAAAGGTGGGGACTAGCGGGTGGGGGCTCCTACAATGAGCAGTTCTTC.

The chain links TRBV6-6 to TRBJ1-3; TRBD1 aligns across 11 bases. Germline loops: CDR1 MNHNY, CDR2 SVGAGI (reference sequence). CDR3 size: 14 residues. Germline trimming cut 5 bases from V and 8 bases from J; bases unmatched to any gene: 5. CDR3 in amino acids: CASSPGQGADTIYF. CDR3 DNA sequence: TGTGCCAGCAGTCCCGGACAGGGGGCTGACACCATATATTTT.

In nucleotides, the CDR3 is TGTGCCAGCAGCAAATGGTCCAGGGCTGGCTACGAGCAGTACTTC. Translating it yields CASSKWSRAGYEQYF. This sequence joins TRBV21-1 and TRBJ2-7; the DNA was not used to check the table's D call, TRBD1. TRBV21-1 is noted as a pseudogene. This CDR3 is built from 15 residues.

J is TRBJ2-3 and V is TRBV2, with 14 bases fitting TRBD2. This CDR3 is 21 amino acids long. V dropped 2 bases and J dropped 4; count of bases not matched to a gene: 17. From germline, CDR1 is SNHLY and CDR2 FYNNEI. CDR3 in DNA: TGTGCCAGCAGTGAATCAGTACACGCGGGACTAGCGGGAGAAAGGTCAGATACGCAGTATTTT. Its translation: CASSESVHAGLAGERSDTQYF.

The rearrangement links TRBV28 to TRBJ2-7; 9 positions agree with TRBD2. Germline V lookup: CDR1 MDHEN, CDR2 SYDVKM. The V gene end was trimmed by 6 bases and the J gene end by 5 bases; junction bases not matched to a gene: 8. The CDR3 contains 14 residues. CDR3 sequence reads: CASSPGTSNHEQYF. The CDR3, as DNA: TGTGCCAGCAGCCCTGGGACTAGCAACCACGAGCAGTACTTC.

V gene TRBV7-2 combines with J gene TRBJ2-1; 9 bases map to TRBD2. The germline V gene has CDR1 SGHTA and CDR2 FQGNSA. The CDR3 is made up of 16 amino acids. V shed 1 base, J shed 8 bases, and the junction held 9 bases outside the gene matches. The CDR3 coding sequence is TGTGCCAGCAGCTTAGAGGCGGGAGGGAAGGTCTATGAGCAGTTCTTC. It specifies CASSLEAGGKVYEQFF.

The genes are TRBV18 and TRBJ2-5; 10 nucleotides align to TRBD2. The CDR3 is 15 residues long. V dropped 0 bases and J dropped 5; count of bases not matched to a gene: 3. In germline, CDR1 is KGHSH, CDR2 LQKENI. CDR3 coding DNA: TGTGCCAGCTCACCACCGGCTAGCGGGAGTGAGACCCAGTACTTC. Its protein product is CASSPPASGSETQYF.

This sequence joins TRBV6-6 and TRBJ2-3, with 9 bases that match TRBD2. Germline CDR1 is MNHNY and CDR2 is SVGAGI (reference sequence). With 7 bases clipped from V and 3 bases from J, the junction kept 5 bases outside the gene matches. The CDR3 length is 14 residues. The chain's CDR3 is CASISSGTTDTQYF. For the CDR3, the DNA is TGTGCCAGCATCTCTAGCGGGACGACAGATACGCAGTATTTT.

The rearrangement joins TRBV10-3 to TRBJ1-1; the D is unclear. Germline values: CDR1 ENHRY, CDR2 SYGVKD. Trimming shortened V by 5 bases and J by 3 bases, and 13 bases separated the two germline ends. The CDR3 is made up of 14 amino acids. The CDR3 is CAISRDNSDTEAFF. DNA of the CDR3: TGTGCCATCAGTCGAGACAACTCGGACACTGAAGCTTTCTTT.

V and J are TRBV7-2 and TRBJ2-7; TRBD2 agrees at 7 bases. The J segment lost 5 bases and the V segment lost 5 bases, leaving 6 bases of the junction unmatched. Germline V gene lookup returns CDR1 SGHTA and CDR2 FQGNSA. The CDR3 runs to 13 residues. CDR3 sequence: CASSPVGGDEQYF. The DNA of the CDR3 is TGTGCCAGCAGCCCCGTGGGAGGGGACGAGCAGTACTTC.

This chain uses TRBV30 with TRBJ2-1; possible D gene TRBD1, 5 bases. Trimming pared 1 base from V and 4 bases from J, leaving 17 bases between. This CDR3 region has 16 residues. Germline CDR1 GTSNPN, CDR2 SVGIG (reference sequence). CDR3 DNA sequence: TGTGCCTGGAGTGCAACCCTCCCGACAGATTACAATGAGCAGTTCTTC. Translating gives CAWSATLPTDYNEQFF.

The J gene is TRBJ2-3, the V gene TRBV19; 7 nucleotides line up with TRBD2. This CDR3 spans 15 amino acids. V dropped 7 bases and J dropped 3; count of bases not matched to a gene: 10. CDR1 is LNHDA, CDR2 SQIVND, per germline (reference sequence). The CDR3 reads CASTPRREMTDTQYF. Written as DNA, the CDR3 is TGTGCCAGTACCCCGAGGCGGGAGATGACAGATACGCAGTATTTT.

J is TRBJ1-2 and V is TRBV10-3; D call uncertain. Trimming shortened V by 9 bases and J by 2 bases, and 13 bases separated the two germline ends. The CDR3 loop spans 13 amino acids. Germline V gene data show CDR1 as ENHRY and CDR2 as SYGVKD. The CDR3 sequence: CAIRTASNYGYTF. The CDR3 bases are TGTGCCATAAGAACAGCCTCCAACTATGGCTACACCTTC.

V and J are TRBV5-6 and TRBJ1-1; D is possibly TRBD1 (6 bases). Trimming shortened V by 4 bases and J by 4 bases, and 14 bases separated the two germline ends. Germline assignment: CDR1 SGHDT and CDR2 YYEEEE. The CDR3 sequence is 14 residues long. The CDR3 coding sequence is TGTGCCAGCAGCCTGCCAGGGGATGCCACTGAAGCTTTCTTT. As protein: CASSLPGDATEAFF.

This chain uses TRBV28 with TRBJ2-7, with TRBD2 as a possible D gene (6 bases). The CDR3 runs 16 residues. Looked up from germline, CDR1 is MDHEN and CDR2 is SYDVKM. V was cut by 6 bases and J by 2 bases, with 20 bases left in between. This chain's CDR3 is CASRQGRGLTTYEQYF. The CDR3 DNA reads as TGTGCCAGCAGACAAGGACGGGGACTGACGACCTACGAGCAGTACTTC. The variable domain in full, completed from reference TRBV28 and TRBJ2-7, reads DVKVTQSSRYLVKRTGEKVFLECVQDMDHENMFWYRQDPGLGLRLIYFSYDVKMKEKGDIPEGYSVSREKKERFSLILESASTNQTSMYLCASRQGRGLTTYEQYFGPGTRLTVT.

The genes are TRBV6-5 and TRBJ2-7; D unclear. CDR1 MNHEY and CDR2 SVGAGI come from the germline V gene. This CDR3 region has 13 residues. V lost 2 bases and J lost 1, with 6 bases in between. This chain's CDR3 is CASSYAGSYEQYF. As DNA, the CDR3 is TGTGCCAGCAGTTACGCAGGATCCTACGAGCAGTACTTC.

The V and J genes are TRBV4-3 and TRBJ2-3; D is possibly TRBD2 (6 bases). Between the trimmed V and J ends, which lost 4 bases and 0 bases, there was a span of 11 bases. The CDR3 length is 15 residues. The V gene's germline CDR1 is LGHNA and CDR2 YSLEER. The DNA for the CDR3 is TGCGCCAGCAGCCGTTCCGGGACTAGCACAGATACGCAGTATTTT. This sequence encodes CASSRSGTSTDTQYF.

The chain joins TRBV7-2 to TRBJ1-1; D possibly corresponds to TRBD1 (5 bases). This CDR3 has 15 amino acids. Per germline, CDR1 SGHTA and CDR2 FQGNSA. Trimming removed 2 bases from V and 5 bases from J, with 15 bases in between. In DNA, the CDR3 is TGTGCCAGCAGCTTATCCCAGGGAGGAGGAACTGAAGCTTTCTTT. This codes for CASSLSQGGGTEAFF.

The chain uses TRBV19 and TRBJ2-3, with 8 bases identical to TRBD2. Trimming cost V 5 bases and J 5 bases; bases outside gene matches: 0. The CDR3 totals 12 residues. From germline, CDR1 is LNHDA and CDR2 SQIVND (reference sequence). The CDR3 sequence is CASSLAGDTQYF. The CDR3 nucleotides read TGTGCCAGTAGTCTAGCGGGAGATACGCAGTATTTT. The entire variable domain, with the rest obtained from reference TRBV19 and TRBJ2-3, is as follows: DGGITQSPKYLFRKEGQNVTLSCEQNLNHDAMYWYRQDPGQGLRLIYYSQIVNDFQKGDIAEGYSVSREKKESFPLTVTSAQKNPTAFYLCASSLAGDTQYFGPGTRLTVL.

The chain couples TRBV7-8 to TRBJ1-5; D perhaps matches TRBD1 (6 bases). This CDR3 has 15 amino acids. The germline CDR1 and CDR2 sequences are SGHVS and FQNEAQ. V was pared by 5 bases and J by 7 bases, with 18 bases between. The chain's CDR3 is CASSLEQGRFQPQHF. For the CDR3, the DNA is TGTGCCAGCAGCCTGGAGCAGGGGCGATTCCAGCCCCAGCATTTT. The variable domain in full, with the rest retrieved from reference TRBV7-8 and TRBJ1-5, is GAGVSQSPRYKVAKRGQDVALRCDPISGHVSLFWYQQALGQGPEFLTYFQNEAQLDKSGLPSDRFFAERPEGSVSTLKIQRTQQEDSAVYLCASSLEQGRFQPQHFGDGTRLSIL.

The chain carries TRBV4-2 and TRBJ2-2, with 9 positions matching TRBD2. CDR1 LGHNA and CDR2 YNFKEQ come from the germline V gene. The CDR3 covers 18 residues. V trimming: 1 base; J trimming: 2 bases; junction bases outside the gene matches: 8. CDR3 in DNA: TGTGCCAGCAGCCAAGTTACAGCGGGAGGCTTTAACACCGGGGAGCTGTTTTTT. It codes for CASSQVTAGGFNTGELFF.

This sequence joins TRBV2 and TRBJ2-7; 9 bases fit TRBD1. CDR3 length equals 15 residues. Germline CDR1 is SNHLY and CDR2 is FYNNEI. The V segment lost 8 bases and the J segment 2 bases; nucleotides outside the gene matches: 10. CDR3 residues: CASRLGGQGAYEQYF. The DNA of the CDR3 is TGTGCCAGCCGCCTCGGGGGACAGGGCGCCTACGAGCAGTACTTC.

V and J are TRBV10-1 and TRBJ2-7; the D gene is possibly TRBD1 (6 bases). The ends were cut back, 2 bases at V and 4 bases at J, with 9 bases in the middle. Germline V CDR1 and CDR2: WNHNN, SYGVQD (reference sequence). This CDR3 has 13 residues. The CDR3 DNA reads as TGCGCCAGCAGTGAGACAGGGCGTTACGAGCAGTACTTC. Encoded protein: CASSETGRYEQYF.